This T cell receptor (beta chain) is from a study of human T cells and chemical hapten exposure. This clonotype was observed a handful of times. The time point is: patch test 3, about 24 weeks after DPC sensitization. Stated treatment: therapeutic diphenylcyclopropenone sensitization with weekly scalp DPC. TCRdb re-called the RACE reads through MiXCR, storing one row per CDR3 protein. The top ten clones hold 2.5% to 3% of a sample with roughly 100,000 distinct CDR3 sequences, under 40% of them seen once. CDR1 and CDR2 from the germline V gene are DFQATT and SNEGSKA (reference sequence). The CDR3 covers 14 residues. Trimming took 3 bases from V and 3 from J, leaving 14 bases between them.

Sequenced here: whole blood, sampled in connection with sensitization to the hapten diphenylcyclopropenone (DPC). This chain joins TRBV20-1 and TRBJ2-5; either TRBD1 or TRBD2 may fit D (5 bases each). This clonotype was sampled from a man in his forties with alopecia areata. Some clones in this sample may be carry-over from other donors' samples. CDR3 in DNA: TGCAGTGCTAGTGTTCTGGGGGAGAAAGAGACCCAGTACTTC. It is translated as CSASVLGEKETQYF.